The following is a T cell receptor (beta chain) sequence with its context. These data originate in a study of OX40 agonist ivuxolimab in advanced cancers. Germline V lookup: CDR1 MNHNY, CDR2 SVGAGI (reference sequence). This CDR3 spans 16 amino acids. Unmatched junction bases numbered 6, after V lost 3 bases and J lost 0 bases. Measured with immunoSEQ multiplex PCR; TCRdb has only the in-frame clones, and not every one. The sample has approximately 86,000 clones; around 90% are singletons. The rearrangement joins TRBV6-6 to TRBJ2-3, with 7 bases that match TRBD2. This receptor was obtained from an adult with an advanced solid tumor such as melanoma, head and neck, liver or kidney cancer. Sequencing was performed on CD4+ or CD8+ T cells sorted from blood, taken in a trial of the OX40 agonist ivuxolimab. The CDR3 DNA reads TGTGCCAGCAGTTATCGGCTAGCGGCTAGCACAGATACGCAGTATTTT. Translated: CASSYRLAASTDTQYF.